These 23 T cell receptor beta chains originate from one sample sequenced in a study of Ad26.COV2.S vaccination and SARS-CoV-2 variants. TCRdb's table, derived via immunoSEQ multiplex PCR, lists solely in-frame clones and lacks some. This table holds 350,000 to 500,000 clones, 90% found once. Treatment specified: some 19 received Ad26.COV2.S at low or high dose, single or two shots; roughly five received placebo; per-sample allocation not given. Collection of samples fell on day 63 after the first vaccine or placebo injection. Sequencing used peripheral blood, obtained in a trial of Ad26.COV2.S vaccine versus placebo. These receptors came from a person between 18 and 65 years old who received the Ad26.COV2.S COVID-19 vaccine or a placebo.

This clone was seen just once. The CDR3 coding sequence is TGTGCCAGTAGTATAGGACTAGCGGGAGCGGTGCAGTACTTC. Residues: CASSIGLAGAVQYF. The chain recombines TRBV19 with TRBJ2-7; 12 nucleotides agree with TRBD2. With V trimmed by 1 base and J by 9 bases, 4 bases remained unmatched. The CDR3 extends over 14 amino acids. CDR1 and CDR2 (germline): LNHDA, SQIVND (reference sequence).

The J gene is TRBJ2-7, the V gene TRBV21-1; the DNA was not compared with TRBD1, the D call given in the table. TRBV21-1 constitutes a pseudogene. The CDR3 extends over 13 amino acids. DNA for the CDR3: TGTGCCAGCGGGGGACAGGAATCCTACGAGCAGTACTTC. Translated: CASGGQESYEQYF.

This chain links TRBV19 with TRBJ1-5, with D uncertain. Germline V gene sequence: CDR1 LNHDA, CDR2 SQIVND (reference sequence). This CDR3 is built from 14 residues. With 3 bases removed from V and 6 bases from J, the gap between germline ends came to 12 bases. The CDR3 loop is CASSMKVWSQPQHF. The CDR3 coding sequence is TGTGCCAGTAGTATGAAAGTGTGGAGTCAGCCCCAGCATTTT. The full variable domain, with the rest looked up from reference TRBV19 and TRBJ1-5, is DGGITQSPKYLFRKEGQNVTLSCEQNLNHDAMYWYRQDPGQGLRLIYYSQIVNDFQKGDIAEGYSVSREKKESFPLTVTSAQKNPTAFYLCASSMKVWSQPQHFGDGTRLSIL.

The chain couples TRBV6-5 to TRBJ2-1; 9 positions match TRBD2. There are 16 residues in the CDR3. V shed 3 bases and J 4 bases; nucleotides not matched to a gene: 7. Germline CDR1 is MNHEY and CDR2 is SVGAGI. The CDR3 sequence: CASSYSWTSAYNEQFF. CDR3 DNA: TGTGCCAGCAGTTATTCTTGGACTAGCGCATACAATGAGCAGTTCTTC.

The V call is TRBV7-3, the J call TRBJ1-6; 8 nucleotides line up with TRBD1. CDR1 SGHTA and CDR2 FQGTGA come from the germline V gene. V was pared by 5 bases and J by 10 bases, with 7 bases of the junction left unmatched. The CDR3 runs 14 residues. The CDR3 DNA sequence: TGTGCCAGCAGCCAGGACAGGGTAGCATCACCCCTCCACTTT. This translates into CASSQDRVASPLHF.

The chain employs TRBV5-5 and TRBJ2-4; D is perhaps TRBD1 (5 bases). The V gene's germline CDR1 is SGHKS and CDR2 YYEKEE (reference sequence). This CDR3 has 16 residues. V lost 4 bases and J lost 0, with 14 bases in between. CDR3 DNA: TGTGCCAGCAGCAAAACAGGAGCCCCAGCCAAAAACATTCAGTACTTC. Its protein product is CASSKTGAPAKNIQYF. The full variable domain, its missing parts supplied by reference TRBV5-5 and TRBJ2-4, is DAGVTQSPTHLIKTRGQQVTLRCSPISGHKSVSWYQQVLGQGPQFIFQYYEKEERGRGNFPDRFSARQFPNYSSELNVNALLLGDSALYLCASSKTGAPAKNIQYFGAGTRLSVL.

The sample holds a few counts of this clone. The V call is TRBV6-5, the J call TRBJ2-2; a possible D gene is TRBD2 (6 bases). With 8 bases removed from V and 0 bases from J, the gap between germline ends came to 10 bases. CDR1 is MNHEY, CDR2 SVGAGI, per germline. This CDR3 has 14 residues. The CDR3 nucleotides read TGTGCCAGCCGGGAGATCGCGAACACCGGGGAGCTGTTTTTT. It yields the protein CASREIANTGELFF.

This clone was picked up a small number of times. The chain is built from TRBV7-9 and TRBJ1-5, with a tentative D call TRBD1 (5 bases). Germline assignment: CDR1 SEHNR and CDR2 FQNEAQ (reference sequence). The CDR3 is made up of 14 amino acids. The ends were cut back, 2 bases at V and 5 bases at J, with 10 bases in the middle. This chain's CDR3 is CASSLSRGDQPQHF. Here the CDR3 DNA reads TGTGCCAGCAGCTTAAGTAGGGGAGATCAGCCCCAGCATTTT. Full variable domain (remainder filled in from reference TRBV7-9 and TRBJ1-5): DTGVSQNPRHKITKRGQNVTFRCDPISEHNRLYWYRQTLGQGPEFLTYFQNEAQLEKSRLLSDRFSAERPKGSFSTLEIQRTEQGDSAMYLCASSLSRGDQPQHFGDGTRLSIL.

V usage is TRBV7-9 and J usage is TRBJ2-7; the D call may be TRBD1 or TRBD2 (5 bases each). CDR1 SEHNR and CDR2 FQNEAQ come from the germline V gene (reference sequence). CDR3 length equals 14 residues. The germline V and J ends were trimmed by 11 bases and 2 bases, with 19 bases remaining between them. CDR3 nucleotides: TGTGCCTCAAGCTTAATGGGGGAAGCCTACGAGCAGTACTTC. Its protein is CASSLMGEAYEQYF. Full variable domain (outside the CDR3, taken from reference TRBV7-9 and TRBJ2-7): DTGVSQNPRHKITKRGQNVTFRCDPISEHNRLYWYRQTLGQGPEFLTYFQNEAQLEKSRLLSDRFSAERPKGSFSTLEIQRTEQGDSAMYLCASSLMGEAYEQYFGPGTRLTVT.

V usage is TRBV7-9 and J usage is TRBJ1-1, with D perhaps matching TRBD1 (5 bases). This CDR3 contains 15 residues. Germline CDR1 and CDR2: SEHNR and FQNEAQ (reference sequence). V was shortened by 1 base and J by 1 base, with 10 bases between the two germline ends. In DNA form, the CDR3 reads TGTGCCAGCAGCTTAGTGTCGGGGGGGAACACTGAAGCTTTCTTT. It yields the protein CASSLVSGGNTEAFF.

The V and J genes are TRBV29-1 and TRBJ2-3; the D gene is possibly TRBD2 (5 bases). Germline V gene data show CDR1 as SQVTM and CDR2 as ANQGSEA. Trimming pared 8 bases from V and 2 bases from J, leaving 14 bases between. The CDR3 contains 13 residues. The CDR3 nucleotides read TGCAGCTTCATCATCGGGAACACAGATACGCAGTATTTT. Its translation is CSFIIGNTDTQYF.

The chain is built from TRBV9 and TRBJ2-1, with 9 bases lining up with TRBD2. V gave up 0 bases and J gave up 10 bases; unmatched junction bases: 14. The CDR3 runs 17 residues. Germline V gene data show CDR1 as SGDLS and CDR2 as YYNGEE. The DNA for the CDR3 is TGTGCCAGCAGCGTAGTCCCCTTTAATAGCGGGAGCCTAGAGCAGTTCTTC. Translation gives CASSVVPFNSGSLEQFF.

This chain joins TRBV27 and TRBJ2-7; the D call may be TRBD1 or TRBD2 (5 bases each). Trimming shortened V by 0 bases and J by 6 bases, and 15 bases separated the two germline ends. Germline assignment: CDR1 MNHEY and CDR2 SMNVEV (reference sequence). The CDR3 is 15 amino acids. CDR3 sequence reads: CASSLSPGRAGEQYF. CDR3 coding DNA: TGTGCCAGCAGTTTATCGCCCGGCAGGGCGGGCGAGCAGTACTTC.

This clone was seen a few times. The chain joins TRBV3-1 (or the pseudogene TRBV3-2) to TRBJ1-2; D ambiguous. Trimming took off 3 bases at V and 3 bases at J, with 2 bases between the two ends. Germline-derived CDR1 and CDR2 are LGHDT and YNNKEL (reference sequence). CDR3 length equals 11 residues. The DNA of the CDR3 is TGTGCCAGCAGCCATGACTATGGCTACACCTTC. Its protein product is CASSHDYGYTF.

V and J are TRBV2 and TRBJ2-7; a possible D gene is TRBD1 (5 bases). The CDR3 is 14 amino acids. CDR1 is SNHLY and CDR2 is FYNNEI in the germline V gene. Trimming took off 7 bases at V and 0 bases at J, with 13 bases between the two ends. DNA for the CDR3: TGTGCCAGCACCGGACACCCGAGCTCCTACGAGCAGTACTTC. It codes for CASTGHPSSYEQYF.

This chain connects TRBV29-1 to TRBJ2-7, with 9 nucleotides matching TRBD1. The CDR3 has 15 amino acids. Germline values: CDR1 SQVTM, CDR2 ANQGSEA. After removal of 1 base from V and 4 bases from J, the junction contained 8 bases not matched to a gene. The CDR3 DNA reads TGCAGCGTTGAAGCTCTACAGGGGGCTAGGTACGAGCAGTACTTC. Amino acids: CSVEALQGARYEQYF.

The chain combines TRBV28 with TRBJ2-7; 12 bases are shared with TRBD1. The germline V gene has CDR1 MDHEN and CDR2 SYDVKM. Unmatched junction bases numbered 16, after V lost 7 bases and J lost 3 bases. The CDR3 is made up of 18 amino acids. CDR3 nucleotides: TGTGCCAGCATCGAGACGGGACAGGGGGCTTCAAAATTCTACGAGCAGTACTTC. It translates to CASIETGQGASKFYEQYF.

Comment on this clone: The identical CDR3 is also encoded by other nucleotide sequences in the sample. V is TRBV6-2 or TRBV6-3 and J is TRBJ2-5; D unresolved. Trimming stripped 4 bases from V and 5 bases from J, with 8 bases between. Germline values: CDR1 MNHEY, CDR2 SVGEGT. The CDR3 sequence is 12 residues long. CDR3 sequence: CASSSVGETQYF. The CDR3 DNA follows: TGTGCCAGCAGTTCCGTCGGGGAGACCCAGTACTTC.

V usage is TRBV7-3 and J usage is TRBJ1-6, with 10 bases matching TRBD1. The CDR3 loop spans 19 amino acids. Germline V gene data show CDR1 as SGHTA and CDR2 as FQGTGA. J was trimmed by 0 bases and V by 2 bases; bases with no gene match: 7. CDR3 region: CASSLGTGETSSYNSPLHF. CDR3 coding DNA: TGTGCCAGCAGCTTAGGGACAGGGGAGACGAGCTCCTATAATTCACCCCTCCACTTT. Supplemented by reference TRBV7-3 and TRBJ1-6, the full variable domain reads GAGVSQTPSNKVTEKGKYVELRCDPISGHTALYWYRQSLGQGPEFLIYFQGTGAADDSGLPNDRFFAVRPEGSVSTLKIQRTERGDSAVYLCASSLGTGETSSYNSPLHFGNGTRLTVT.

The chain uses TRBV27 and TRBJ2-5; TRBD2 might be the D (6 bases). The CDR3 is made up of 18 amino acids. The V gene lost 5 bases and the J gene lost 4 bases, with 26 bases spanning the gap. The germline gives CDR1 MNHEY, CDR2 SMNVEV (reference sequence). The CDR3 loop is CASSIPPIDQMEGETQYF. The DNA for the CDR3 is TGTGCCAGCAGTATCCCCCCAATCGATCAGATGGAGGGAGAGACCCAGTACTTC.

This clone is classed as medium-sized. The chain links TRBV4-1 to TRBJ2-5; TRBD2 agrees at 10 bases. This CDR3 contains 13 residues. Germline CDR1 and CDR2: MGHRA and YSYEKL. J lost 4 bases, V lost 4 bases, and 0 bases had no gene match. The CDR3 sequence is CASSPSGRETQYF. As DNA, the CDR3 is TGCGCCAGCAGCCCTAGCGGGAGAGAGACCCAGTACTTC.

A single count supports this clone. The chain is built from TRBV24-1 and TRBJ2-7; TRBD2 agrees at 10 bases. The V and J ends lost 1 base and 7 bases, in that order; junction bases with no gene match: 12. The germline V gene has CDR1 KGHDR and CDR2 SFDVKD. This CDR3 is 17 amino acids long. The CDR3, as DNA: TGTGCCACCAGTGATTTCGGTAGCGGGAGGTCCCCGGGGGAGCAGTACTTC. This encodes CATSDFGSGRSPGEQYF.

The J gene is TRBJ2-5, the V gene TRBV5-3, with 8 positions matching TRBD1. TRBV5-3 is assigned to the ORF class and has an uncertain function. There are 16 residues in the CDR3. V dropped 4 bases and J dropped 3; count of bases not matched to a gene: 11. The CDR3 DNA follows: TGTGCCAGAAGCCTACCCCCGGACAGGGTGGAAGAGACCCAGTACTTC. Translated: CARSLPPDRVEETQYF.